This TCR beta chain is from a study of T cells in Graves' hyperthyroidism and ophthalmopathy. This clonotype has more than one count but fewer than ten. Each diagnosis drew on symptoms, thyroxine, TRAb, thyroid ultrasound and orbital computed tomography findings. This CDR3 has 12 amino acids. Germline loops: CDR1 ENHRY, CDR2 SYGVKD. V gave up 3 bases and J gave up 0 bases, with 1 base separating them. Researchers amplified the TCR beta CDR3 regions from RNA transcripts. Primed by the HTBI set, a first-round RT-PCR was run on the TCR CDR3. TCRdb passed the multiplex PCR reads through MiXCR, listing each CDR3 protein once. The table includes around 700,000 distinct CDR3 sequences, roughly 20% detected once.

This sequence originates from a woman in her forties or fifties with Graves' hyperthyroidism that later progressed to Graves' ophthalmopathy. The sample consisted of blood. The chain employs TRBV10-3 and TRBJ2-3; no reliable D call. CDR3 amino acids: CAISDSTDTQYF. CDR3 coding DNA: TGTGCCATCAGTGACAGCACAGATACGCAGTATTTT.